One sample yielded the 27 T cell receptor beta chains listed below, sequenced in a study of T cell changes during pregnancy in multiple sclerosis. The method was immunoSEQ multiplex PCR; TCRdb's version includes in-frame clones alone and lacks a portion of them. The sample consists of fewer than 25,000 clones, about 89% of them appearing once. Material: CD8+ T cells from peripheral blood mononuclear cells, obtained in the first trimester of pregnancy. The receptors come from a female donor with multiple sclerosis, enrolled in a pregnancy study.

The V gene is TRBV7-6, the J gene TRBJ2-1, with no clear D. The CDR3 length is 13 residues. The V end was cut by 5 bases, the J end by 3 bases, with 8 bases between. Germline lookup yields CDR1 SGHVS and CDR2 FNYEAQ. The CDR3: CASSQPLYNEQFF. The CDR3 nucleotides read TGTGCCAGCAGCCAACCACTCTACAATGAGCAGTTCTTC.

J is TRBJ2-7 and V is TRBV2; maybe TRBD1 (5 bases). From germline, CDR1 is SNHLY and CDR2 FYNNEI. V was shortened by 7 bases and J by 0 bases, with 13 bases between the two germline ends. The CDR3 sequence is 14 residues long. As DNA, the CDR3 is TGTGCCAGCATCCCAGGGCCTGGCTCCTACGAGCAGTACTTC. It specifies CASIPGPGSYEQYF.

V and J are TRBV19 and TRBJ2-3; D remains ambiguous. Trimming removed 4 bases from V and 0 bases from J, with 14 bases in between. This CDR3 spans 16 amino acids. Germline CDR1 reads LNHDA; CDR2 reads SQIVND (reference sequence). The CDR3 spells CASSTAATLSTDTQYF. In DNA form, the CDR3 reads TGTGCCAGTAGTACCGCCGCGACATTAAGCACAGATACGCAGTATTTT.

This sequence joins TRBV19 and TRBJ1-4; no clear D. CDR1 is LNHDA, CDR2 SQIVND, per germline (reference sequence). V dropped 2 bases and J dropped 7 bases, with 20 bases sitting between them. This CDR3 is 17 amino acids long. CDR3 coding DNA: TGTGCCAGTAGTATACTAGAGGAGCGGAAGGGAACTGAAAAACTGTTTTTT. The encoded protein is CASSILEERKGTEKLFF.

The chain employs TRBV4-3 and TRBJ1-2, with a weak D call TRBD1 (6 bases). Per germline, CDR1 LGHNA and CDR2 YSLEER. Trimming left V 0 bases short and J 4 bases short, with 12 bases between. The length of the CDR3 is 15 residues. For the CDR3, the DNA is TGCGCCAGCAGCCAAGAATCGGCAGGGGTCTATGGCTACACCTTC. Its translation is CASSQESAGVYGYTF.

The CDR3 spells CASSSRGGTEAFF. The CDR3 DNA sequence: TGTGCCAGCAGCTCACGGGGGGGGACTGAAGCTTTCTTT. J is TRBJ1-1 and V is TRBV11-1, with TRBD1 as a possible D gene (5 bases). Germline values: CDR1 SGHAT, CDR2 FQDESV (reference sequence). V was pared by 4 bases and J by 5 bases, with 11 bases between. This CDR3 has 13 amino acids. Full variable domain (missing parts from reference TRBV11-1 and TRBJ1-1): EAEVAQSPRYKITEKSQAVAFWCDPISGHATLYWYRQILGQGPELLVQFQDESVVDDSQLPKDRFSAERLKGVDSTLKIQPAELGDSAMYLCASSSRGGTEAFFGQGTRLTVV.

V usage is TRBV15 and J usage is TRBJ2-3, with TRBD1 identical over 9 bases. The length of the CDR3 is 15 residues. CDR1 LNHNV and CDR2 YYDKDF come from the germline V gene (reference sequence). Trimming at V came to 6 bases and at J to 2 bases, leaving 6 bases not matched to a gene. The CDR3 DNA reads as TGTGCCACCAGTGGGGGACAGGGCTCCACAGATACGCAGTATTTT. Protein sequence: CATSGGQGSTDTQYF.

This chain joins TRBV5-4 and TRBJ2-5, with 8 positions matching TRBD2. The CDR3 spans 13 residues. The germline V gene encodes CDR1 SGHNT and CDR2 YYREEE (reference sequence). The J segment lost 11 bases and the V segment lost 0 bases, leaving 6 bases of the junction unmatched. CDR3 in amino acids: CASSLVSGVEQYF. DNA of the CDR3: TGTGCCAGCAGCTTGGTTAGCGGGGTTGAGCAGTACTTC.

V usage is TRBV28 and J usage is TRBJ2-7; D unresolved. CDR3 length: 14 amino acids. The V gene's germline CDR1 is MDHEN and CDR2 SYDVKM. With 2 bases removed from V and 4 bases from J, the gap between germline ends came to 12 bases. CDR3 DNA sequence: TGTGCCAGCAGTTTAATGAGGTCAGATTACGAGCAGTACTTC. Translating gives CASSLMRSDYEQYF. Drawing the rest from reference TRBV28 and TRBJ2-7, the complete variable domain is DVKVTQSSRYLVKRTGEKVFLECVQDMDHENMFWYRQDPGLGLRLIYFSYDVKMKEKGDIPEGYSVSREKKERFSLILESASTNQTSMYLCASSLMRSDYEQYFGPGTRLTVT.

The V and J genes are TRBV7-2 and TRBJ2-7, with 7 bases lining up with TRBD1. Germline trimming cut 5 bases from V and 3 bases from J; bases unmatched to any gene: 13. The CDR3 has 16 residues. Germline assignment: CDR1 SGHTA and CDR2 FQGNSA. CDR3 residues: CASSNRDSQFSYEQYF. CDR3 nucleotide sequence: TGTGCCAGCAGCAACCGGGACAGCCAGTTCAGCTACGAGCAGTACTTC.

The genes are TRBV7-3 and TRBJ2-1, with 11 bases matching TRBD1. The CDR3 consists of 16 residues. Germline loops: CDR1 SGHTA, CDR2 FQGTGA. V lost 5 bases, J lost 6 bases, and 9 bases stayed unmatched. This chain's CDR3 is CASSLLPGTGGNEQFF. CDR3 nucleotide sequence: TGTGCCAGCAGCCTCTTGCCCGGGACAGGGGGCAATGAGCAGTTCTTC.

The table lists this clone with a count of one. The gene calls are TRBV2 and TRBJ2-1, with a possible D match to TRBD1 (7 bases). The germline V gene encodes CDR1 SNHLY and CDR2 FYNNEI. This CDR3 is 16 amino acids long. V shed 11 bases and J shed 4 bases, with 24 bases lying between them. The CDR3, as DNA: TGTGCCGGACTAACAGGGGTTACGGTTGGGTACAATGAGCAGTTCTTC. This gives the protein CAGLTGVTVGYNEQFF.

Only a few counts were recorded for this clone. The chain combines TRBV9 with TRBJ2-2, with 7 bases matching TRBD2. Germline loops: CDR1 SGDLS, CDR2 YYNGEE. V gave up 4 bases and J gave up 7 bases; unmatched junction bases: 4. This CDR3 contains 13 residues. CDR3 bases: TGTGCCAGCAGCCAGACGGGAGGCGGGGAGCTGTTTTTT. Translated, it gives CASSQTGGGELFF.

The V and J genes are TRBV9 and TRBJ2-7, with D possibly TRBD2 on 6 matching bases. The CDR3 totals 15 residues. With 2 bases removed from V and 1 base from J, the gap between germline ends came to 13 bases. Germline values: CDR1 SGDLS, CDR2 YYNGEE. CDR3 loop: CASSVDGRGSYEQYF. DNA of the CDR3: TGTGCCAGCAGCGTCGACGGGAGAGGATCCTACGAGCAGTACTTC. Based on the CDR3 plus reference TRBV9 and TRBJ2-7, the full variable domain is DSGVTQTPKHLITATGQRVTLRCSPRSGDLSVYWYQQSLDQGLQFLIQYYNGEERAKGNILERFSAQQFPDLHSELNLSSLELGDSALYFCASSVDGRGSYEQYFGPGTRLTVT.

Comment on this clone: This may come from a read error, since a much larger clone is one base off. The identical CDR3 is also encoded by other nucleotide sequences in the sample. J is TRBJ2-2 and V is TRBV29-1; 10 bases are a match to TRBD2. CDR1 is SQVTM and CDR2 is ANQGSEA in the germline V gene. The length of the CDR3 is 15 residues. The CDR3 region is CSVLAGEFGTGELFF. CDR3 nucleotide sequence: TGCAGTGTCCTAGCGGGAGAGTTTGGGACCGGGGAGCTGTTTTTT.

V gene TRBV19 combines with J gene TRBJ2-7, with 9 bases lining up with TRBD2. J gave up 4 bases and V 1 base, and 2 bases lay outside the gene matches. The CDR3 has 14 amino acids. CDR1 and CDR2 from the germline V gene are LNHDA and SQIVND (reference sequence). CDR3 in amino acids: CASSIGSGSYEQYF. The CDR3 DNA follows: TGTGCCAGTAGTATAGGTAGCGGGAGTTACGAGCAGTACTTC.

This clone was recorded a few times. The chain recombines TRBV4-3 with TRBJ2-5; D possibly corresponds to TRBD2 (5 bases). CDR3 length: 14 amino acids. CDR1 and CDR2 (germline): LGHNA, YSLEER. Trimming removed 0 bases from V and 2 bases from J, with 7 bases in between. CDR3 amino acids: CASSQDPGQETQYF. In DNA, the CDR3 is TGCGCCAGCAGCCAAGATCCGGGGCAAGAGACCCAGTACTTC.

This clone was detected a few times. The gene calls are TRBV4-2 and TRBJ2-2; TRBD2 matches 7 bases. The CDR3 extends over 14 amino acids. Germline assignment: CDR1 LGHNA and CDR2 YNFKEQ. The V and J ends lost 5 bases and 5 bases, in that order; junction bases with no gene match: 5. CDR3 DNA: TGTGCCAGCAGCGGGGGGGGAGATACCGGGGAGCTGTTTTTT. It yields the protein CASSGGGDTGELFF.

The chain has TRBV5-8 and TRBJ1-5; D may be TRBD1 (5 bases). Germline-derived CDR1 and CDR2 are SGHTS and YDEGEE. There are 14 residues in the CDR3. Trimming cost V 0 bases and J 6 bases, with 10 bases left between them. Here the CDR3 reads CASSLDQGAQPQHF. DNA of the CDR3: TGTGCCAGCAGCTTGGATCAGGGTGCTCAGCCCCAGCATTTT.

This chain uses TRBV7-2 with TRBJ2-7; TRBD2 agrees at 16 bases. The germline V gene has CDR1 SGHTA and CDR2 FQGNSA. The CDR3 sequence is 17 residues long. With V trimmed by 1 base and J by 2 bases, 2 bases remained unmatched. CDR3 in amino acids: CASSLGGLAGGPYEQYF. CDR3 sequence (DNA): TGTGCCAGCAGCTTAGGGGGACTAGCGGGAGGGCCCTACGAGCAGTACTTC.

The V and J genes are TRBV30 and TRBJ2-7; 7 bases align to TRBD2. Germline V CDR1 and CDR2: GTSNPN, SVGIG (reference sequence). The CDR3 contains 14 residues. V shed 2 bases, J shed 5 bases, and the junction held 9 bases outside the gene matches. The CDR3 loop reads CAWSMASGSNEQYF. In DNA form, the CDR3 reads TGTGCCTGGAGTATGGCTAGCGGCTCGAACGAGCAGTACTTC. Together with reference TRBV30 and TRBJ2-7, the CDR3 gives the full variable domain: SQTIHQWPATLVQPVGSPLSLECTVEGTSNPNLYWYRQAAGRGLQLLFYSVGIGQISSEVPQNLSASRPQDRQFILSSKKLLLSDSGFYLCAWSMASGSNEQYFGPGTRLTVT.

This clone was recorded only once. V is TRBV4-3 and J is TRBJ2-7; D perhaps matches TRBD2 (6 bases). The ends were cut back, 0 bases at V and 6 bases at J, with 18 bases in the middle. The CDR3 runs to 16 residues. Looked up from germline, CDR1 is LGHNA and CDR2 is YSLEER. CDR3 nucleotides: TGCGCCAGCAGCCAAGAGACTGGACTATCTGGCGTCGAGCAGTACTTC. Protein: CASSQETGLSGVEQYF.

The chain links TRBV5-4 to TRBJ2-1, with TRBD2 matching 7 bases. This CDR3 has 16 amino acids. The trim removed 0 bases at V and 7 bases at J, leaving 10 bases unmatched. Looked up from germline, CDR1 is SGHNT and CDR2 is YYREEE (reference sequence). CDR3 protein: CASSLDGLVDRNEQFF. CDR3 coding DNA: TGTGCCAGCAGCTTGGACGGACTAGTGGATCGTAATGAGCAGTTCTTC.

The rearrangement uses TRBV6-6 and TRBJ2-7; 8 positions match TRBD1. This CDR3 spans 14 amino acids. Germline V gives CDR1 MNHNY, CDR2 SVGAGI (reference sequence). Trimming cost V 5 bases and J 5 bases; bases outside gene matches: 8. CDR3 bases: TGTGCCAGCAGTCCGGGACAGGAGGGAAACGAGCAGTACTTC. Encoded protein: CASSPGQEGNEQYF.

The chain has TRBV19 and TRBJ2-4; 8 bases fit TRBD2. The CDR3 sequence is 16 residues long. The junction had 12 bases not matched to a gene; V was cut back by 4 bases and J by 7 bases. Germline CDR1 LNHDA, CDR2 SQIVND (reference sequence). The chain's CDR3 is CASSTPLGLAGNIQYF. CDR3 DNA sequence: TGTGCCAGTAGTACCCCCCTAGGACTAGCAGGGAACATTCAGTACTTC.

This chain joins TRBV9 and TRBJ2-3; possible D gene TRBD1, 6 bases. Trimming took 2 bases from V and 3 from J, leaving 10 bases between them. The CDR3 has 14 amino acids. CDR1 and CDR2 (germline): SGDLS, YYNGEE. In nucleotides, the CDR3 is TGTGCCAGCAGCGTTGGCAGGGGAACAGATACGCAGTATTTT. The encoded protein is CASSVGRGTDTQYF.

CDR3 region: CASSLTGGYDTDTQYF. The DNA of the CDR3 is TGTGCCAGCAGCTTAACGGGAGGTTACGATACAGATACGCAGTATTTT. The genes are TRBV7-9 and TRBJ2-3, with 7 bases aligning to TRBD2. CDR3 length equals 16 residues. Germline assignment: CDR1 SEHNR and CDR2 FQNEAQ (reference sequence). Trimming cost V 2 bases and J 3 bases; bases outside gene matches: 8.